These 30 T cell receptor beta chains share one sample of origin, sequenced in a study of cytomegalovirus exposure and HLA in healthy donors (TCRdb year 2017). Libraries came from the immunoSEQ multiplex PCR assay. TCRdb took this table from immuneACCESS and kept in-frame rearrangements with V and J called. Such tables lack part of the clones; where checked against another copy, unresolved V genes explain under half of the gap, and the rest is unexplained. The sample records 350,000 or so clones, 80% to 90% of which are singletons. Clones ranked in the top ten supply 0.65% to 0.85% of the sample. The sample taken for sequencing was PBMCs. The source is a woman younger than 30 in good health and CMV-seronegative.

The V and J genes are TRBV19 and TRBJ1-1, with TRBD1 matching 7 bases. CDR1 is LNHDA and CDR2 is SQIVND in the germline V gene (reference sequence). There are 15 residues in the CDR3. The junction had 10 bases not matched to a gene; V was cut back by 6 bases and J by 3 bases. CDR3: CASRPERGQDTEAFF. In nucleotides, the CDR3 is TGTGCCAGTAGACCGGAGAGGGGGCAGGACACTGAAGCTTTCTTT.

This CDR3 reads CASRWTSGRVSADTQYF. CDR3 coding DNA: TGTGCCAGCAGGTGGACTAGCGGGAGGGTTTCAGCAGATACGCAGTATTTT. The chain links TRBV7-9 to TRBJ2-3, with TRBD2 identical over 15 bases. This CDR3 has 17 residues. Germline CDR1 SEHNR, CDR2 FQNEAQ (reference sequence). V lost 6 bases, J lost 4 bases, and 8 bases stayed unmatched.

The CDR3 sequence is CASSNRDSSSYEQYF. CDR3 DNA sequence: TGCGCCAGCAGCAACCGGGACTCGAGCTCCTACGAGCAGTACTTC. The V call is TRBV10-1, the J call TRBJ2-7, with TRBD2 as a possible D gene (6 bases). Germline-derived CDR1 and CDR2 are WNHNN and SYGVQD (reference sequence). Trimming removed 6 bases at V and 0 bases at J, with 15 bases between. The CDR3 runs 15 residues.

The chain recombines TRBV4-1 with TRBJ2-1, with 7 bases identical to TRBD1. The CDR3 extends over 14 amino acids. V lost 3 bases, J lost 4 bases, and 3 bases stayed unmatched. Germline V gene lookup returns CDR1 MGHRA and CDR2 YSYEKL. CDR3 coding DNA: TGCGCCAGCAGCCATGGGACAGAATACAATGAGCAGTTCTTC. The encoded protein is CASSHGTEYNEQFF.

The chain joins TRBV18 to TRBJ2-1; maybe TRBD2 (5 bases). The length of the CDR3 is 14 residues. Germline V CDR1 and CDR2: KGHSH, LQKENI. V lost 6 bases to trimming and J lost 8 bases, with 17 bases between them. The DNA for the CDR3 is TGTGCCAGCTCTCCCCGCGGAGGTGGGGATGAGCAGTTCTTC. It is translated as CASSPRGGGDEQFF.

This sequence joins TRBV13 and TRBJ1-5; D unclear. This CDR3 contains 14 residues. V was clipped by 0 bases and J by 7 bases, with 10 bases between them. Germline V lookup: CDR1 PRHDT, CDR2 FYEKMQ (reference sequence). CDR3 protein: CASSLGSGGQPQHF. CDR3 DNA: TGTGCCAGCAGCTTAGGGTCCGGAGGGCAGCCCCAGCATTTT.

The rearrangement uses TRBV6-5 and TRBJ2-7; TRBD2 matches at 7 bases. The CDR3 spans 15 residues. Germline assignment: CDR1 MNHEY and CDR2 SVGAGI. Trimming removed 4 bases from V and 0 bases from J; junction bases left unmatched: 6. CDR3 loop: CASSSLATLSYEQYF. The CDR3, as DNA: TGTGCCAGCAGTTCACTAGCGACCCTCTCCTACGAGCAGTACTTC.

This clone has a single count. The gene calls are TRBV6-1 and TRBJ2-3; 7 bases agree with TRBD1. This CDR3 contains 14 residues. Germline V gene data show CDR1 as MNHNS and CDR2 as SASEGT. The junction had 4 bases not matched to a gene; V was cut back by 2 bases and J by 5 bases. CDR3 DNA: TGTGCCAGCAGTGAACAGGGGGTAAAAGATACGCAGTATTTT. It yields the protein CASSEQGVKDTQYF.

The chain carries TRBV5-1 and TRBJ2-1; the match to TRBD2 covers 10 bases. CDR1 and CDR2 from the germline V gene are SGHRS and YFSETQ. V gave up 0 bases and J gave up 4 bases; unmatched junction bases: 7. This CDR3 comprises 17 residues. Here the CDR3 reads CASSLGRSSGRYNEQFF. DNA of the CDR3: TGCGCCAGCAGCTTGGGACGATCTAGCGGGAGATACAATGAGCAGTTCTTC.

This rearrangement joins TRBV5-4 to TRBJ2-7, with 7 bases that match TRBD2. The CDR3 is 15 amino acids. CDR1 SGHNT and CDR2 YYREEE come from the germline V gene (reference sequence). V lost 2 bases and J lost 2; bases outside the gene matches: 7. Written as DNA, the CDR3 is TGTGCCAGCAGCTTACGACTAGCAGATCCCTACGAGCAGTACTTC. Its translation: CASSLRLADPYEQYF.

The chain has TRBV29-1 and TRBJ1-5, with TRBD1 as a possible D gene (5 bases). V shed 4 bases and J shed 10 bases, with 17 bases lying between them. CDR3 length: 13 amino acids. Germline assignment: CDR1 SQVTM and CDR2 ANQGSEA. The CDR3 loop is CSVAWPGQGPQHF. DNA for the CDR3: TGCAGCGTTGCTTGGCCAGGCCAGGGCCCCCAGCATTTT.

The chain combines TRBV23-1 with TRBJ2-7, with D perhaps matching TRBD2 (5 bases). TRBV23-1 is given ORF status, its function remaining uncertain. Trimming left V 2 bases short and J 1 base short, with 12 bases between. CDR3 length: 15 residues. CDR3 nucleotide sequence: TGCGCCAGCAGTCAAGAGGGTGGGGAATCCTACGAGCAGTACTTC. Translation gives CASSQEGGESYEQYF.

The J gene is TRBJ1-3, the V gene TRBV7-9, with TRBD1 as a possible D gene (6 bases). The germline gives CDR1 SEHNR, CDR2 FQNEAQ (reference sequence). Trimming cost V 5 bases and J 0 bases, with 14 bases left between them. CDR3 length: 16 residues. As DNA, the CDR3 is TGTGCCAGCAGCACCTGGACAGCAATCTCTGGAAACACCATATATTTT. Translation gives CASSTWTAISGNTIYF.

The chain employs TRBV19 and TRBJ2-7; 9 positions agree with TRBD1. With V trimmed by 4 bases and J by 4 bases, 2 bases remained unmatched. The CDR3 length is 13 residues. Germline loops: CDR1 LNHDA, CDR2 SQIVND (reference sequence). CDR3 DNA sequence: TGTGCCAGTAGTACGGGGACAGGGTACGAGCAGTACTTC. Translating gives CASSTGTGYEQYF.

This sequence joins TRBV27 and TRBJ1-2; D call uncertain. V lost 3 bases, J lost 5 bases, and 13 bases lay in between. This CDR3 has 14 amino acids. CDR1 MNHEY and CDR2 SMNVEV come from the germline V gene (reference sequence). CDR3 coding DNA: TGTGCCAGCAGTTTTAGTCATCCGGTTTATGGCTACACCTTC. Protein product: CASSFSHPVYGYTF.

The V gene is TRBV28, the J gene TRBJ2-5, with 9 bases identical to TRBD1. V shed 10 bases, J shed 4 bases, and the junction held 7 bases outside the gene matches. CDR1 is MDHEN, CDR2 SYDVKM, per germline. This CDR3 is built from 13 residues. CDR3 coding DNA: TGTGCCACGATTCGGGACAGGGTAGAGACCCAGTACTTC. This gives the protein CATIRDRVETQYF. The entire variable domain, with the rest obtained from reference TRBV28 and TRBJ2-5, is as follows: DVKVTQSSRYLVKRTGEKVFLECVQDMDHENMFWYRQDPGLGLRLIYFSYDVKMKEKGDIPEGYSVSREKKERFSLILESASTNQTSMYLCATIRDRVETQYFGPGTRLLVL.

The gene calls are TRBV11-2 and TRBJ2-1; D is unresolved. The CDR3 is 13 amino acids. The V gene lost 1 base and the J gene lost 4 bases, with 5 bases spanning the gap. Germline lookup yields CDR1 SGHAT and CDR2 FQNNGV. CDR3 in amino acids: CASSLGAYNEQFF. The CDR3, as DNA: TGTGCCAGCAGCTTAGGAGCGTACAATGAGCAGTTCTTC.

As regards this clone: The same CDR3 also results from other DNA sequences found in this sample. This chain joins TRBV5-1 and TRBJ2-7; 7 bases align to TRBD2. Germline CDR1 SGHRS, CDR2 YFSETQ. V lost 2 bases and J lost 3; bases outside the gene matches: 5. This CDR3 has 14 amino acids. Here the CDR3 reads CASSLPTSSYEQYF. Written as DNA, the CDR3 is TGCGCCAGCAGCTTACCGACTAGCAGCTACGAGCAGTACTTC.

The chain is built from TRBV9 and TRBJ2-7; D perhaps matches TRBD2 (5 bases). Germline CDR1 and CDR2: SGDLS and YYNGEE. This CDR3 spans 15 amino acids. V was cut by 0 bases and J by 0 bases, with 10 bases left in between. CDR3 bases: TGTGCCAGCAGCGTAGCCCCTAGCTACTCCTACGAGCAGTACTTC. This translates into CASSVAPSYSYEQYF.

The rearrangement uses TRBV5-6 and TRBJ2-3, with 7 nucleotides matching TRBD2. The germline V gene encodes CDR1 SGHDT and CDR2 YYEEEE. The CDR3 has 18 residues. The ends lost 4 bases at V and 2 bases at J; junction bases unmatched: 16. Written as DNA, the CDR3 is TGTGCCAGCAGCCCTCCGGGACTAAACTTAAGAAACACAGATACGCAGTATTTT. Protein: CASSPPGLNLRNTDTQYF.

The gene calls are TRBV4-3 and TRBJ1-1; 8 bases match TRBD1. Losses at the gene ends were 0 bases for V and 4 bases for J; bases not matched to a gene: 7. Germline V gives CDR1 LGHNA, CDR2 YSLEER. CDR3 length: 16 amino acids. The chain's CDR3 is CASSQDYGTGPTEAFF. DNA for the CDR3: TGCGCCAGCAGCCAAGATTACGGGACAGGACCCACTGAAGCTTTCTTT.

This chain uses TRBV23-1 with TRBJ2-1; 8 bases map to TRBD1. TRBV23-1 is filed as an ORF, its function uncertain. V lost 7 bases, J lost 6 bases, and 8 bases stayed unmatched. CDR3 size: 14 residues. In DNA form, the CDR3 reads TGCGCCAGCACCTGGACAGGGTACGGCAATGAGCAGTTCTTC. Translation gives CASTWTGYGNEQFF.

The CDR3 DNA is TGTGCCAGCAGTCCGTGGACAGGGGGCAATGGCTACACCTTC. Its protein is CASSPWTGGNGYTF. The chain uses TRBV27 and TRBJ1-2, with 11 positions matching TRBD1. The germline gives CDR1 MNHEY, CDR2 SMNVEV (reference sequence). The CDR3 is 14 residues long. Trimming took 5 bases from V and 6 from J; bases not matched to a gene: 5.

V gene TRBV6-6 combines with J gene TRBJ1-5, with D possibly being TRBD1 (6 bases). This CDR3 is 16 amino acids long. The germline V gene encodes CDR1 MNHNY and CDR2 SVGAGI (reference sequence). V lost 9 bases to trimming and J lost 4 bases, with 22 bases between them. CDR3 nucleotide sequence: TGTGCCAGTTTGCGGGGGGCGCCGGTCTCAAATCAGCCCCAGCATTTT. Amino acids: CASLRGAPVSNQPQHF.

V and J are TRBV7-9 and TRBJ2-7; D possibly corresponds to TRBD1 (5 bases). Trimming removed 5 bases from V and 2 bases from J, with 10 bases in between. This CDR3 is 13 amino acids long. The germline V gene encodes CDR1 SEHNR and CDR2 FQNEAQ (reference sequence). The CDR3 DNA reads as TGTGCCAGCAGCCCGGACATCGCCTACGAGCAGTACTTC. This gives the protein CASSPDIAYEQYF.

The V and J genes are TRBV7-9 and TRBJ1-1; 8 positions match TRBD1. The ends lost 1 base at V and 8 bases at J; junction bases unmatched: 9. Germline CDR1 is SEHNR and CDR2 is FQNEAQ (reference sequence). The CDR3 is 15 amino acids. CDR3 sequence reads: CASSLGLRQGWEAFF. CDR3 nucleotide sequence: TGTGCCAGCAGCTTAGGGCTGCGACAGGGGTGGGAAGCTTTCTTT.

Here the CDR3 reads CASSRWTTGGTGNTIYF. For the CDR3, the DNA is TGTGCCAGCAGCCGATGGACGACAGGCGGAACTGGAAACACCATATATTTT. The chain joins TRBV5-6 to TRBJ1-3; a possible D gene is TRBD1 (6 bases). V lost 4 bases and J lost 2, with 19 bases in between. The CDR3 contains 17 residues. Looked up from germline, CDR1 is SGHDT and CDR2 is YYEEEE.

The genes are TRBV29-1 and TRBJ2-1; 8 bases agree with TRBD1. This CDR3 contains 16 residues. Per germline, CDR1 SQVTM and CDR2 ANQGSEA. J gave up 3 bases and V 4 bases, and 11 bases lay outside the gene matches. The CDR3 sequence: CSVGDPPGQDYNEQFF. CDR3 DNA: TGCAGCGTTGGGGACCCTCCGGGACAGGACTACAATGAGCAGTTCTTC.

The rearrangement joins TRBV2 to TRBJ2-3, with D tentatively TRBD2 (5 bases). Germline V lookup: CDR1 SNHLY, CDR2 FYNNEI. This CDR3 contains 14 residues. The V gene lost 6 bases and the J gene lost 2 bases, with 12 bases spanning the gap. The CDR3 is CASSASGNTDTQYF. CDR3 DNA: TGTGCCAGCAGCGCATCCGGGAACACAGATACGCAGTATTTT. The full variable domain, its missing parts supplied by reference TRBV2 and TRBJ2-3, is EPEVTQTPSHQVTQMGQEVILRCVPISNHLYFYWYRQILGQKVEFLVSFYNNEISEKSEIFDDQFSVERPDGSNFTLKIRSTKLEDSAMYFCASSASGNTDTQYFGPGTRLTVL.

In this sample, this clone turned up once. The rearrangement links TRBV19 to TRBJ1-2; D unresolved. The CDR3 is 13 residues long. V lost 6 bases, J lost 5 bases, and 13 bases lay in between. The V gene's germline CDR1 is LNHDA and CDR2 SQIVND (reference sequence). CDR3 coding DNA: TGTGCCAGTAGGAGTGTCGATGAATATGGCTACACCTTC. Protein product: CASRSVDEYGYTF.